Listed here are 6 T cell receptor beta chains from one sample, sequenced in a study of shared clonotypes between healthy human individuals. Naive CD8 cells, CD45RO-negative and positively selected for CCR7, excluded terminally differentiated effector memory CD45RA+ cells. TCRdb's table, derived via immunoSEQ multiplex PCR, lists solely in-frame clones and lacks some. The repertoire holds about 680,000 clones, with 92% as singletons. Material for sequencing was naive CD8+ T cells sorted from blood. The origin of the receptors is a man between 25 and 39 years old in good health.

Remarks on this clone: Other DNA sequences of this sample code for an identical CDR3. The chain joins TRBV28 to TRBJ2-2; 8 bases match TRBD1. The CDR3 sequence is 13 residues long. Trimming took 6 bases from V and 6 from J; bases not matched to a gene: 3. Per germline, CDR1 MDHEN and CDR2 SYDVKM. CDR3 protein: CASRAQGAGELFF. The CDR3 DNA reads TGTGCCAGCAGAGCACAGGGGGCCGGGGAGCTGTTTTTT.

J is TRBJ2-3 and V is TRBV28, with a weak D call TRBD2 (6 bases). This CDR3 has 16 residues. V lost 6 bases and J 3 bases, leaving 19 bases between the germline ends. The germline V gene encodes CDR1 MDHEN and CDR2 SYDVKM. The CDR3 DNA follows: TGTGCCAGCAGCCCCGGACCAGCGGGTGGAACAGATACGCAGTATTTT. This codes for CASSPGPAGGTDTQYF.

V gene TRBV15 combines with J gene TRBJ2-3, with D perhaps TRBD1 (5 bases). This CDR3 has 11 residues. Germline lookup yields CDR1 LNHNV and CDR2 YYDKDF (reference sequence). Trimming left V 4 bases short and J 6 bases short, with 5 bases between. This chain's CDR3 is CATSKGDTQYF. Written as DNA, the CDR3 is TGTGCCACCAGCAAGGGGGATACGCAGTATTTT.

V usage is TRBV11-2 and J usage is TRBJ2-1; 7 nucleotides line up with TRBD2. This CDR3 has 16 amino acids. Germline values: CDR1 SGHAT, CDR2 FQNNGV. The trim removed 3 bases at V and 0 bases at J, leaving 5 bases unmatched. CDR3 DNA sequence: TGTGCCAGCAGCTTCGTCTCGGGAGGCTCCTACAATGAGCAGTTCTTC. This translates into CASSFVSGGSYNEQFF.

J is TRBJ2-1 and V is TRBV7-2, with 11 bases that match TRBD2. The CDR3 is 15 amino acids. Germline CDR1 and CDR2: SGHTA and FQGNSA. V lost 5 bases and J lost 7; bases outside the gene matches: 7. CDR3 in amino acids: CASSPLAGGPNEQFF. CDR3 coding DNA: TGTGCCAGCAGCCCCTTAGCGGGAGGGCCGAATGAGCAGTTCTTC.

Worth noting for this clone: One end of the junction fails to match germline, which may point to a read error. The chain has TRBV9 and TRBJ2-5; 7 bases agree with TRBD1. The CDR3 loop spans 16 amino acids. The germline gives CDR1 SGDLS, CDR2 YYNGEE. The CDR3 bases are TGTGCCAGCAGCCCCCGACAGGGTCGTGCCCAAGCGACCCAGTACTTC. Translating gives CASSPRQGRAQATQYF.